Shown below are 19 T cell receptor beta chains from a single sample sequenced in a study of CD8 T cells in ankylosing spondylitis. Using its own MiXCR run on the 5' RACE reads, TCRdb lists one record per CDR3 protein. The sample carries 200,000 or so distinct CDR3 sequences, about an eighth recorded once. Sequenced input: blood, either unsorted or a sorted T cell fraction (not recorded which). These TCRs come from a female donor with ankylosing spondylitis or in good health (not recorded which).

This clonotype occurred a few times. This rearrangement joins TRBV6-5 to TRBJ2-4; no definite D call. Trimming stripped 0 bases from V and 7 bases from J, with 13 bases between. Germline V gene sequence: CDR1 MNHEY, CDR2 SVGAGI. This CDR3 has 15 amino acids. Written as DNA, the CDR3 is TGTGCCAGCAGTTACTCTGATACCACGAGCAACATTCAGTACTTC. Translating it yields CASSYSDTTSNIQYF.

Of note for this clonotype: An end of the junction does not agree with germline; a read error may underlie this. The chain recombines TRBV2 with TRBJ2-2; a possible D gene is TRBD1 (7 bases). CDR3 length equals 16 residues. Germline V gene sequence: CDR1 SNHLY, CDR2 FYNNEI. DNA of the CDR3: TGTGCCAGCAGCCCAAACCGACAGGGAGGCGCCGGGGAGCTGCTTTTT. Translation: CASSPNRQGGAGELLF.

This clonotype was seen repeatedly, ten times or more. This chain uses TRBV2 with TRBJ1-2, with 11 bases matching TRBD1. The CDR3 runs 15 residues. Germline-derived CDR1 and CDR2 are SNHLY and FYNNEI. Trimming cost V 7 bases and J 3 bases; bases outside gene matches: 7. CDR3 sequence: CASTRQGQGDYGYTF. CDR3 DNA: TGTGCCAGCACTAGACAGGGACAGGGGGACTATGGCTACACCTTC.

This clonotype was counted at least ten times. V gene TRBV12-3 or TRBV12-4 combines with J gene TRBJ1-2; D gene unclear. Trimming took 6 bases from V and 5 from J, leaving 13 bases between them. CDR3 length equals 13 residues. This CDR3 reads CASSPPLHYGYTF. The CDR3 nucleotides are TGTGCCAGCAGCCCCCCCTTACATTATGGCTACACCTTC.

In its sample, this clonotype was seen once. Possible read error: a much larger clone is one base away. The chain has TRBV20-1 and TRBJ2-7; 8 bases are a match to TRBD2. The CDR3 totals 15 residues. Germline values: CDR1 DFQATT, CDR2 SNEGSKA (reference sequence). Losses at the gene ends were 6 bases for V and 0 bases for J; bases not matched to a gene: 10. The CDR3 reads CSATTNGRASYEQYF. CDR3 in DNA: TGCAGTGCGACCACTAACGGGAGGGCCTCCTACGAGCAGTACTTC.

This clonotype was detected many times. The chain couples TRBV20-1 to TRBJ2-5; D possibly corresponds to TRBD2 (6 bases). CDR1 and CDR2 (germline): DFQATT, SNEGSKA (reference sequence). Deletions cut 0 bases from V and 5 bases from J, with 13 bases between. This CDR3 comprises 14 residues. CDR3 residues: CSARDGGRSETQYF. CDR3 bases: TGCAGTGCTAGAGATGGGGGGAGGAGCGAGACCCAGTACTTC.

Many counts were recorded for this clonotype. The chain recombines TRBV6-1 with TRBJ1-6, with TRBD1 identical over 10 bases. The CDR3 covers 14 residues. V was clipped by 6 bases and J by 14 bases; unmatched bases: 10. Germline CDR1 is MNHNS and CDR2 is SASEGT. The CDR3 loop reads CASRPGTGESALHF. The CDR3 coding sequence is TGTGCCAGCAGACCCGGGACAGGGGAGTCAGCCCTCCACTTT.

This clonotype was recorded many times. This chain links TRBV7-2 with TRBJ2-1; TRBD1 might be the D (6 bases). Germline V gene lookup returns CDR1 SGHTA and CDR2 FQGNSA. V lost 5 bases, J lost 6 bases, and 11 bases lay in between. This CDR3 region has 13 residues. The CDR3 bases are TGTGCCAGCAGCCCCGTGACAGGCAATGAGCAGTTCTTC. This gives the protein CASSPVTGNEQFF.

This clonotype was recorded many times. The rearrangement links TRBV20-1 to TRBJ2-1, with D unclear. The CDR3 consists of 12 residues. Germline CDR1 and CDR2: DFQATT and SNEGSKA (reference sequence). V lost 6 bases to trimming and J lost 1 base, with 7 bases between them. The CDR3 protein is CSAYESYNEQFF. The CDR3 DNA reads as TGCAGTGCCTATGAGTCCTACAATGAGCAGTTCTTC.

This clonotype was recorded at least ten times. The rearrangement joins TRBV18 to TRBJ2-4; weak D call: TRBD1 (6 bases). CDR1 and CDR2 (germline): KGHSH, LQKENI. Trimming removed 5 bases from V and 0 bases from J, with 14 bases in between. CDR3 length equals 16 residues. CDR3 nucleotides: TGTGCCAGCTCAGGCAGGGGCTCAGGAGCCAAAAACATTCAGTACTTC. It codes for CASSGRGSGAKNIQYF.

This clonotype was found many times. The chain carries TRBV5-1 and TRBJ1-2; D remains unclear. Trimming cost V 4 bases and J 0 bases, with 10 bases left between them. CDR3 length: 14 residues. Germline values: CDR1 SGHRS, CDR2 YFSETQ. CDR3 sequence reads: CASSPEVANYGYTF. In nucleotides, the CDR3 is TGCGCCAGCAGCCCCGAGGTTGCTAACTATGGCTACACCTTC.

The sample holds a few counts of this clonotype. The chain recombines TRBV5-1 with TRBJ2-7; D is possibly TRBD1 (5 bases). V lost 4 bases and J lost 0, with 17 bases in between. The CDR3 loop spans 16 amino acids. Germline loops: CDR1 SGHRS, CDR2 YFSETQ. Here the CDR3 reads CASSPSPQDNSYEQYF. CDR3 DNA sequence: TGCGCCAGCAGCCCCAGTCCCCAGGACAACTCCTACGAGCAGTACTTC.

This clonotype was detected only a few times. One base away lies a much larger clone, so this may be a sequencing read error. The rearrangement links TRBV5-1 to TRBJ2-7, with 7 bases matching TRBD2. CDR1 and CDR2 (germline): SGHRS, YFSETQ. This CDR3 region has 18 residues. The CDR3 sequence is CASSHLTSVVKLVHEQCF. CDR3 coding DNA: TGCGCCAGCAGCCATCTTACTAGCGTAGTCAAACTCGTCCACGAGCAGTGCTTC.

This clonotype was counted a few times. The chain couples TRBV11-1 to TRBJ2-7, with 12 bases aligning to TRBD2. The CDR3 length is 18 residues. V dropped 5 bases and J dropped 4; count of bases not matched to a gene: 15. The germline V gene has CDR1 SGHAT and CDR2 FQDESV (reference sequence). CDR3 amino acids: CASSLHRRLAGDTYEQYF. CDR3 coding DNA: TGTGCCAGCAGCCTCCACCGTAGACTAGCGGGAGATACATACGAGCAGTACTTC.

This clonotype was recorded many times. The CDR3 reads CSAPGQKGTGELFF. CDR3 nucleotides: TGCAGCGCCCCCGGACAGAAGGGCACCGGGGAGCTGTTTTTT. This chain connects TRBV29-1 to TRBJ2-2, with a weak D call TRBD1 (6 bases). Germline CDR1 is SQVTM and CDR2 is ANQGSEA. The length of the CDR3 is 14 residues. Trimming pared 7 bases from V and 4 bases from J, leaving 16 bases between.

This chain links TRBV29-1 with TRBJ2-2, with 8 nucleotides matching TRBD1. After removal of 5 bases from V and 13 bases from J, the junction contained 12 bases not matched to a gene. From germline, CDR1 is SQVTM and CDR2 ANQGSEA. This CDR3 region has 13 residues. This CDR3 is CSVKDREAVGLFF. In nucleotides, the CDR3 is TGCAGCGTTAAGGACAGGGAAGCGGTGGGGCTGTTTTTT.

This clonotype was observed a few times. Compared with germline, one end of the junction differs, possibly owing to a read error. The V call is TRBV7-2, the J call TRBJ2-5, with 14 positions matching TRBD2. The V gene's germline CDR1 is SGHTA and CDR2 FQGNSA. The CDR3 is 16 amino acids. Here the CDR3 DNA reads TGTGCCTGCAGCTCCGGGACTAGCGGGAGAGGGGAGACCCAGTACTTC. Translated, it gives CACSSGTSGRGETQYF. The whole variable domain, filled in from reference TRBV7-2 and TRBJ2-5, reads GAGVSQSPSNKVTEKGKDVELRCDPISGHTALYWYRQSLGQGLEFLIYFQGNSAPDKSGLPSDRFSAERTGGSVSTLTIQRTQQEDSAVYLCACSSGTSGRGETQYFGPGTRLLVL.

On this clonotype: This sequence may be a read error, since a much larger clone differs from it by one base. The chain has TRBV10-3 and TRBJ2-3; 11 bases line up with TRBD2. This CDR3 contains 15 residues. Germline-derived CDR1 and CDR2 are ENHRY and SYGVKD. J gave up 5 bases and V 6 bases, and 7 bases lay outside the gene matches. CDR3 nucleotide sequence: TGTGCCATCAGAGGACTAGCGGGTTCCGAAGATACGCAGTATTTT. It yields the protein CAIRGLAGSEDTQYF.

The rearrangement uses TRBV6-5 and TRBJ2-2; the D is unclear. The V gene's germline CDR1 is MNHEY and CDR2 SVGAGI. This CDR3 has 16 amino acids. Deletions cut 2 bases from V and 8 bases from J, with 18 bases between. The CDR3 DNA is TGTGCCAGCAGTTACGGGCGGTTGGGGTTTACGGGGGAGCTGTTTTTT. Amino acids: CASSYGRLGFTGELFF.